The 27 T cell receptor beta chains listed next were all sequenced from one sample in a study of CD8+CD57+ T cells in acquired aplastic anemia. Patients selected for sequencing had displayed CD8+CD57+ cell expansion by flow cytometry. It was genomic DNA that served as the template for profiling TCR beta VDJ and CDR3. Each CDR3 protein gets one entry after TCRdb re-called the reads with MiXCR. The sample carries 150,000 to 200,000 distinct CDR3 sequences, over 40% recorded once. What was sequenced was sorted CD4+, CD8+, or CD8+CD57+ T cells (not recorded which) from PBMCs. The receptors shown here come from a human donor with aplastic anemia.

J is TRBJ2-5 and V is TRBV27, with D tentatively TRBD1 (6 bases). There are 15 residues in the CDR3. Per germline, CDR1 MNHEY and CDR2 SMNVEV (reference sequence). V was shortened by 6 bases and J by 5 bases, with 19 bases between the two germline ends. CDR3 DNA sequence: TGTGCCAGCAGCTCACCCCCAGGGGTCGGGGAGACCCAGTACTTC. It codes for CASSSPPGVGETQYF.

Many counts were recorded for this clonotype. The DNA for the CDR3 is TGTGCCAGCAACCAGGAATCGGGCACCGGGGAGCTGTTTTTT. Translated, it gives CASNQESGTGELFF. This chain uses TRBV14 with TRBJ2-2; D is undetermined. Germline V gene lookup returns CDR1 SGHDN and CDR2 FVKESK. The V end lost 7 bases, the J end lost 4 bases, and 13 bases lay between the germline ends. The CDR3 runs to 14 residues.

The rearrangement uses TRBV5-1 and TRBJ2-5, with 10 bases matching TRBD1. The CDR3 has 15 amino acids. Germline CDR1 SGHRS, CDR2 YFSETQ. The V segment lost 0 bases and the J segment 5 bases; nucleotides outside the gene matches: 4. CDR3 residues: CASSLAGQGSETQYF. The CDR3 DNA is TGCGCCAGCAGCTTGGCGGGACAGGGGAGCGAGACCCAGTACTTC. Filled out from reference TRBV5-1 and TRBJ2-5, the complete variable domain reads KAGVTQTPRYLIKTRGQQVTLSCSPISGHRSVSWYQQTPGQGLQFLFEYFSETQRNKGNFPGRFSGRQFSNSRSEMNVSTLELGDSALYLCASSLAGQGSETQYFGPGTRLLVL.

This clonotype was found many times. CDR3 DNA: TGCAGTGCTTCTAATCGGGGGGGCTCAGATACGCAGTATTTT. Its translation: CSASNRGGSDTQYF. This chain links TRBV20-1 with TRBJ2-3; 8 bases align to TRBD2. The germline gives CDR1 DFQATT, CDR2 SNEGSKA (reference sequence). After removal of 5 bases from V and 4 bases from J, the junction contained 8 bases not matched to a gene. The CDR3 loop spans 14 amino acids.

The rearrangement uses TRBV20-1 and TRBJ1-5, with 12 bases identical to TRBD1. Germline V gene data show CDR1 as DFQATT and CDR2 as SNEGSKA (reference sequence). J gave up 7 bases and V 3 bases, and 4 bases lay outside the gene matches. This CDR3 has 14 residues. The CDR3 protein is CSASGDRGLQPQHF. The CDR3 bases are TGCAGTGCTAGTGGGGACAGGGGGCTACAGCCCCAGCATTTT.

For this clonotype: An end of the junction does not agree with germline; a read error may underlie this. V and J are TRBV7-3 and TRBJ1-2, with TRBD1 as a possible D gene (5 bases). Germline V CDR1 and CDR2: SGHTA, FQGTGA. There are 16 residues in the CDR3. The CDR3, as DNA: TGTGCCAGCAGTGAAGGGGTAGGTAGGAGCGACTATGGCCACACCTTC. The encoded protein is CASSEGVGRSDYGHTF.

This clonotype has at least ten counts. CDR3 sequence: CASSMGRENTEAFF. CDR3 sequence (DNA): TGTGCCAGTAGTATGGGAAGGGAGAACACTGAAGCTTTCTTT. V and J are TRBV19 and TRBJ1-1; D remains unclear. The germline gives CDR1 LNHDA, CDR2 SQIVND (reference sequence). The CDR3 runs to 14 residues. V lost 3 bases and J 1 base, leaving 9 bases between the germline ends.

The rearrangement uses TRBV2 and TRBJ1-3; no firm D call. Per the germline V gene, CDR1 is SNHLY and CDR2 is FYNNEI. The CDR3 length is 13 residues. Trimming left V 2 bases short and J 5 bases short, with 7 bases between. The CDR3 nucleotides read TGTGCCAGCAGTGAAAGATGCAGAAACACCATATATTTT. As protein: CASSERCRNTIYF.

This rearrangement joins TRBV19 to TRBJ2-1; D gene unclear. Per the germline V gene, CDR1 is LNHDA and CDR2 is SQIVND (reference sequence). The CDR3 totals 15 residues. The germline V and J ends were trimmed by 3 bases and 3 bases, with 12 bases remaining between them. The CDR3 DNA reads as TGTGCCAGTAGTATGGGTGGCGGCCACTACAATGAGCAGTTCTTC. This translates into CASSMGGGHYNEQFF. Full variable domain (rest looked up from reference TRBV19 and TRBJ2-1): DGGITQSPKYLFRKEGQNVTLSCEQNLNHDAMYWYRQDPGQGLRLIYYSQIVNDFQKGDIAEGYSVSREKKESFPLTVTSAQKNPTAFYLCASSMGGGHYNEQFFGPGTRLTVL.

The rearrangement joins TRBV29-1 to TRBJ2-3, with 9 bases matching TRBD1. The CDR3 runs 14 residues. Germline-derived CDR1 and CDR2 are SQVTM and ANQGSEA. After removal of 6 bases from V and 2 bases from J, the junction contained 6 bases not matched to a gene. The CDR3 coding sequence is TGCAGCGTAGGCGGGACAGGGCCCACAGATACGCAGTATTTT. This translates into CSVGGTGPTDTQYF.

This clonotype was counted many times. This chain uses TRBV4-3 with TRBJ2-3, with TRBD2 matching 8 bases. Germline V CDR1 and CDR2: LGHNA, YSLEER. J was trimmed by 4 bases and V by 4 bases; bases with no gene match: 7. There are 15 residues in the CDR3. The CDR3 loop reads CASSRGLAGADTQYF. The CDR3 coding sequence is TGCGCCAGCAGCCGAGGTCTAGCGGGCGCAGATACGCAGTATTTT.

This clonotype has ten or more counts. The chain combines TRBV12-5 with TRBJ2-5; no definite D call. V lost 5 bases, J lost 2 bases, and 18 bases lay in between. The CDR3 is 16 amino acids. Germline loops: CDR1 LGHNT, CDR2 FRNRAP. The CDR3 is CASGRYKNANQETQYF. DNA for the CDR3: TGTGCTAGTGGTCGCTACAAAAATGCCAATCAAGAGACCCAGTACTTC.

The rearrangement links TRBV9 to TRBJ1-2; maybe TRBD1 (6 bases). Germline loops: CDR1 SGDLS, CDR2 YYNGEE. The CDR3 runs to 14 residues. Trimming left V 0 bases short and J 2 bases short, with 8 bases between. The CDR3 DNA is TGTGCCAGCAGCGTAGACCAGGGGAACTATGGCTACACCTTC. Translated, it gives CASSVDQGNYGYTF.

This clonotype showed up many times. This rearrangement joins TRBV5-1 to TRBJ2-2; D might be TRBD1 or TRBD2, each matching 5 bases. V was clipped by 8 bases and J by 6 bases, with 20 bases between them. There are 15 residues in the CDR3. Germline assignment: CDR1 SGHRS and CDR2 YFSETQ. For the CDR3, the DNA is TGCGCCAGTCGCCCGTCGCAGGGAGTATCCGGGGAGCTGTTTTTT. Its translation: CASRPSQGVSGELFF.

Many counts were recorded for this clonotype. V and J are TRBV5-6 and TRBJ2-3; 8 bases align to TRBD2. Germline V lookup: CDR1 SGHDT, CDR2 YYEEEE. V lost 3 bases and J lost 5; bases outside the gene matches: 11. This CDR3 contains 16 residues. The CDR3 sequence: CASSYAVGAGGDTQYF. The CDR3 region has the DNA TGTGCCAGCAGCTACGCCGTCGGGGCGGGAGGAGATACGCAGTATTTT.

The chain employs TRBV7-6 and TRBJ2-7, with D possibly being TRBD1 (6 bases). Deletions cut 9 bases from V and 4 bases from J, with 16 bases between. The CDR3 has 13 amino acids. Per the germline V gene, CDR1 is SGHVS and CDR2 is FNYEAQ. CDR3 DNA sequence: TGTGCCAGTAGTGTCGGACAGAGATACGAGCAGTACTTC. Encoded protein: CASSVGQRYEQYF.

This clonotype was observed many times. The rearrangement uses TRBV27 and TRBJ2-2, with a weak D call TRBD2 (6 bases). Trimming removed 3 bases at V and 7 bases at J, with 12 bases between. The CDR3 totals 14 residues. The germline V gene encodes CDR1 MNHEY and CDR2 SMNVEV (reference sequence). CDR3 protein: CASSLSSVFGELFF. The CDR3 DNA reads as TGTGCCAGCAGTTTGTCTAGCGTATTCGGGGAGCTGTTTTTT.

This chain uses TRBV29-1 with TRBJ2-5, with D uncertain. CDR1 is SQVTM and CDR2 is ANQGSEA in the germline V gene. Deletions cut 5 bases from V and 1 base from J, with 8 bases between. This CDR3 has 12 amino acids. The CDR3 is CSVFSGQETQYF. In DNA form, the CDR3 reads TGCAGCGTTTTTAGTGGCCAAGAGACCCAGTACTTC.

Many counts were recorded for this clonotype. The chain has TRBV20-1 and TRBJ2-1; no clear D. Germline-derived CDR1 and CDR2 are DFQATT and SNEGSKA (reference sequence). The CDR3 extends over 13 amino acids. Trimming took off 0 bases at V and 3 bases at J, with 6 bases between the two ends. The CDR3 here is CSARDYGYNEQFF. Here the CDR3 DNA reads TGCAGTGCTAGAGATTACGGCTACAATGAGCAGTTCTTC.

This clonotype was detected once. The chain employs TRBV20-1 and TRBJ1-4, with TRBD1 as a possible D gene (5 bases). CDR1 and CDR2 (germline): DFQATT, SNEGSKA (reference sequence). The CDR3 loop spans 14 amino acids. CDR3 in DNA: TGCATCCCGGGGGTTTCCGCAACTAATGAAAAACTGTTTTTT. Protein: CIPGVSATNEKLFF.

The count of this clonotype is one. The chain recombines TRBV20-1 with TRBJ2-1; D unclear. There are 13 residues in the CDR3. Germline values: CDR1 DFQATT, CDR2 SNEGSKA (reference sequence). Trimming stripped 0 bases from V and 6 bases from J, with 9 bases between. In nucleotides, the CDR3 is TGCAGTGCTAGAGATCTTTGGGGCAATGAGCAGTTCTTC. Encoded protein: CSARDLWGNEQFF.

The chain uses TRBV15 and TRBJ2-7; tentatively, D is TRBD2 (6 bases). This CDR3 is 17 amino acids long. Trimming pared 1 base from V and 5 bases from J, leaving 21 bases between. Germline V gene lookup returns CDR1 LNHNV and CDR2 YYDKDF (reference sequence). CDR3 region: CATSRALGRGSKHEQYF. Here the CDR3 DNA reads TGTGCCACCAGCAGAGCCCTAGGTCGGGGGTCAAAGCACGAGCAGTACTTC.

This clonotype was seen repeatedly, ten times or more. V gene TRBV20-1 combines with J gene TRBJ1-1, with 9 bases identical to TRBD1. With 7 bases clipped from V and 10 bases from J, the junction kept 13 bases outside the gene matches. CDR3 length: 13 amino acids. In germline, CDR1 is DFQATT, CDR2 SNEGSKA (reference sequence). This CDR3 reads CSVTTGGFGVAFF. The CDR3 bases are TGCAGTGTTACCACAGGGGGCTTTGGTGTAGCTTTCTTT.

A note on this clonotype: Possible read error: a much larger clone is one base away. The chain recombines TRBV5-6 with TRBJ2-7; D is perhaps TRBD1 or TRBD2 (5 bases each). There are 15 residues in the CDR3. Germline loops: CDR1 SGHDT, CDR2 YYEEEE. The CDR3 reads CASSLEQGRTYGQYF. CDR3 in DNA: TGTGCCAGCAGCTTGGAGCAGGGACGGACCTACGGGCAGTACTTC.

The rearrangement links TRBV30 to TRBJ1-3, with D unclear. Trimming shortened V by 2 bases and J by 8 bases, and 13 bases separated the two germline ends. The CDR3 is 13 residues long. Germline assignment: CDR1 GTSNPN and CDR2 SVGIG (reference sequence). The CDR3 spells CAWSIPGVDTIYF. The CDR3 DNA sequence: TGTGCCTGGAGTATTCCCGGGGTAGACACCATATATTTT.

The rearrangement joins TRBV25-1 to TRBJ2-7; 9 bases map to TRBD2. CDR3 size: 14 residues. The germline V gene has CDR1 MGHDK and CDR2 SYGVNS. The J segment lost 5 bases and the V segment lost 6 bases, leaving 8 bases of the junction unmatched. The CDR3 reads CASSSSREGHEQYF. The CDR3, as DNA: TGTGCCAGCAGCTCCTCGCGGGAGGGCCACGAGCAGTACTTC.

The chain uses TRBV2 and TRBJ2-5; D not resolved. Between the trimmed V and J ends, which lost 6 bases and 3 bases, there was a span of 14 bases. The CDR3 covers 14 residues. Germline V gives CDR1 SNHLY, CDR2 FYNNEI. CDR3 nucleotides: TGTGCCAGCAGCTCCCGGTGGACGGAAGAGACCCAGTACTTC. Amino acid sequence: CASSSRWTEETQYF.